This TCR beta chain stems from a study of OX40 agonist ivuxolimab in advanced cancers. Whole-study results and caveats: Mean expanded clone counts were higher in CD8+ than CD4+ T cells. Clonal expansion from baseline to week 6 occurred in both CD4+ and CD8+ T cells.

This clone was found once. Its antigen is unknown. The germline gives CDR1 SGHAT, CDR2 FQNNGV. The CDR3 contains 15 residues. Trimming cost V 2 bases and J 2 bases, with 12 bases left between them. Assay: immunoSEQ multiplex PCR; the TCRdb copy retains only in-frame clones and omits some. The repertoire has over 55,000 clones, around 80% of them found once; the top ten carry around 8%. Sequences were derived from CD4+ or CD8+ T cells sorted from blood, sampled in a trial of the OX40 agonist ivuxolimab. The origin of this receptor is an adult with an advanced solid tumor such as melanoma, head and neck, liver or kidney cancer. The chain employs TRBV11-2 and TRBJ2-5, with a weak D call TRBD2 (5 bases). Here the CDR3 DNA reads TGTGCCAGCAGCTTAAGAGGAGGCATTCAAGAGACCCAGTACTTC. Translation gives CASSLRGGIQETQYF.